The TCR beta chain described here comes from a study of T cell changes during pregnancy in multiple sclerosis. Sequencing used immunoSEQ multiplex PCR; TCRdb keeps in-frame clones, though not all of them. The sample has more than 70,000 clones; 91% are singletons. There are 16 residues in the CDR3. Germline CDR1 is SGHDT and CDR2 is YYEEEE. Trimming removed 0 bases at V and 0 bases at J, with 7 bases between. The sequencing here drew on peripheral blood, taken after pregnancy. The receptor was isolated from a female donor in good health, enrolled as a control in a pregnancy study. The chain carries TRBV5-6 and TRBJ1-6; no clear D. This CDR3 is CASSLVSRSYNSPLHF. In DNA form, the CDR3 reads TGTGCCAGCAGCTTGGTGTCCCGCTCCTATAATTCACCCCTCCACTTT.